This TCR beta chain was sequenced during a study of OX40 agonist ivuxolimab in advanced cancers. Findings and limits, study-wide: Nonresponders included some who also had low normalized T-cell clonal expansion.

There are 14 residues in the CDR3. V shed 5 bases and J 0 bases; nucleotides not matched to a gene: 4. The germline CDR1 and CDR2 sequences are ENHRY and SYGVKD. Comments on this clone: Its target is not known.

Measured with immunoSEQ multiplex PCR; TCRdb has only the in-frame clones, and not every one. The data show roughly 140,000 clones, approximately 94% seen once. The sequence came from an adult with an advanced solid tumor such as melanoma, head and neck, liver or kidney cancer. The sample consisted of CD4+ or CD8+ T cells sorted from blood, taken in a trial of the OX40 agonist ivuxolimab. This sequence joins TRBV10-3 and TRBJ2-7; TRBD1 matches 7 bases. The CDR3 nucleotides read TGTGCCATCAGTAAATGGGACAGCTCCTACGAGCAGTACTTC. Its translation: CAISKWDSSYEQYF.